These 13 T cell receptor beta chains came from one sample sequenced in a study of graft-versus-host responses after intestinal transplantation. These receptors' antigens are unknown. Clones were read by immunoSEQ multiplex PCR, and TCRdb kept only the in-frame ones, dropping some. In the table there are 130,000 or so clones, just over 90% of which are singletons. The sequenced sample was unstimulated CD4+ T cells sorted from spleen or lymph node cells, obtained before intestinal transplant. The receptors shown here come from a human donor who received an intestinal transplant.

The chain employs TRBV2 and TRBJ1-5, with 8 bases matching TRBD1. After removal of 6 bases from V and 0 bases from J, the junction contained 4 bases not matched to a gene. Germline values: CDR1 SNHLY, CDR2 FYNNEI. The CDR3 spans 15 residues. This chain's CDR3 is CASRDREYSNQPQHF. The CDR3 DNA is TGTGCCAGCAGGGACAGGGAATATAGCAATCAGCCCCAGCATTTT.

The V gene is TRBV6-1, the J gene TRBJ1-5, with 7 bases fitting TRBD1. Unmatched junction bases numbered 10, after V lost 7 bases and J lost 7 bases. From germline, CDR1 is MNHNS and CDR2 SASEGT. The CDR3 sequence is 14 residues long. The CDR3 coding sequence is TGTGCCAGCAAGACCCGACAGGGTGGACAGCCCCAGCATTTT. This encodes CASKTRQGGQPQHF.

The J gene is TRBJ2-2, the V gene TRBV6-5, with D perhaps TRBD1 (6 bases). Per germline, CDR1 MNHEY and CDR2 SVGAGI. V shed 4 bases and J shed 4 bases, with 10 bases lying between them. The CDR3 is made up of 14 amino acids. The CDR3 is CASSSQGTTGELFF. The CDR3, as DNA: TGTGCCAGCAGTTCACAGGGAACCACCGGGGAGCTGTTTTTT.

The chain carries TRBV25-1 and TRBJ1-5; a weak D match, TRBD1 (6 bases). The V gene lost 5 bases and the J gene lost 9 bases, with 14 bases spanning the gap. Germline V gene sequence: CDR1 MGHDK, CDR2 SYGVNS. The CDR3 contains 13 residues. This chain's CDR3 is CASSPSGAAPQHF. Written as DNA, the CDR3 is TGTGCCAGCAGTCCATCAGGGGCGGCGCCCCAGCATTTT.

The V and J genes are TRBV2 and TRBJ1-4; perhaps TRBD1 as D (5 bases). The CDR3 has 16 amino acids. V shed 6 bases and J shed 5 bases, with 19 bases lying between them. Germline V gene sequence: CDR1 SNHLY, CDR2 FYNNEI. CDR3 sequence reads: CASSKRGSEVNEKLFF. The CDR3 DNA follows: TGTGCCAGCAGCAAAAGGGGCAGTGAGGTGAATGAAAAACTGTTTTTT.

Only one count was recorded for this clone. The chain recombines TRBV7-2 with TRBJ1-6; 9 bases map to TRBD1. In germline, CDR1 is SGHTA, CDR2 FQGNSA. The CDR3 spans 15 residues. After removal of 5 bases from V and 9 bases from J, the junction contained 8 bases not matched to a gene. CDR3 sequence: CASSKQGAMSSPLHF. The CDR3, as DNA: TGTGCCAGCAGCAAACAGGGGGCAATGAGTTCACCCCTCCACTTT.

This clone occurred once. This chain links TRBV7-9 with TRBJ2-4; D may be TRBD1 (6 bases). Germline loops: CDR1 SEHNR, CDR2 FQNEAQ (reference sequence). V was cut by 7 bases and J by 0 bases, with 16 bases left in between. The CDR3 covers 16 residues. CDR3: CASTEGGWGAKNIQYF. In nucleotides, the CDR3 is TGTGCCAGCACCGAAGGGGGATGGGGAGCCAAAAACATTCAGTACTTC.

J is TRBJ1-3 and V is TRBV19, with D unresolved. V lost 6 bases, J lost 6 bases, and 12 bases lay in between. Germline V lookup: CDR1 LNHDA, CDR2 SQIVND (reference sequence). This CDR3 is 13 amino acids long. The CDR3 bases are TGTGCCAGTAGGGTTGACGGAGAAAACACCATATATTTT. It codes for CASRVDGENTIYF. Variable domain in full (rest from reference TRBV19 and TRBJ1-3): DGGITQSPKYLFRKEGQNVTLSCEQNLNHDAMYWYRQDPGQGLRLIYYSQIVNDFQKGDIAEGYSVSREKKESFPLTVTSAQKNPTAFYLCASRVDGENTIYFGEGSWLTVV.

This chain links TRBV7-2 with TRBJ1-1, with D unclear. CDR1 is SGHTA, CDR2 FQGNSA, per germline. The CDR3 runs 13 residues. V lost 3 bases and J 5 bases, leaving 10 bases between the germline ends. This CDR3 is CASSFLGQTEAFF. CDR3 sequence (DNA): TGTGCCAGCAGCTTCTTGGGCCAGACTGAAGCTTTCTTT.

This clone was detected once. The chain links TRBV11-1 to TRBJ2-2; the match to TRBD2 covers 12 bases. Per germline, CDR1 SGHAT and CDR2 FQDESV (reference sequence). With 7 bases clipped from V and 4 bases from J, the junction kept 4 bases outside the gene matches. The CDR3 length is 15 residues. CDR3 in amino acids: CASNPSGGATGELFF. As DNA, the CDR3 is TGTGCCAGCAACCCTAGCGGGGGGGCCACCGGGGAGCTGTTTTTT.

The rearrangement uses TRBV12-5 and TRBJ2-5; D gene uncertain. The germline CDR1 and CDR2 sequences are LGHNT and FRNRAP. V lost 1 base to trimming and J lost 1 base, with 1 base between them. This CDR3 comprises 12 residues. CDR3 sequence reads: CASGLAQETQYF. The DNA for the CDR3 is TGTGCTAGTGGTTTGGCCCAAGAGACCCAGTACTTC.

V and J are TRBV13 and TRBJ1-5; weak D call: TRBD1 (6 bases). The germline gives CDR1 PRHDT, CDR2 FYEKMQ (reference sequence). V was trimmed by 5 bases and J by 2 bases, leaving 13 bases between them. CDR3 length: 15 amino acids. The CDR3 loop reads CASSRSGAGNQPQHF. DNA of the CDR3: TGTGCCAGCAGCCGGTCGGGGGCAGGCAATCAGCCCCAGCATTTT.

CDR3 sequence (DNA): TGTGCCAGCAGCCAAGTACCGGGACAGGGGGGAGCTAACTATGGCTACACCTTC. It is translated as CASSQVPGQGGANYGYTF. The gene calls are TRBV4-2 and TRBJ1-2, with 11 positions matching TRBD1. Germline V lookup: CDR1 LGHNA, CDR2 YNFKEQ. V shed 1 base, J shed 0 bases, and the junction held 7 bases outside the gene matches. The length of the CDR3 is 18 residues.